One T cell receptor beta chain is described in this entry. These data belong to a study of cytomegalovirus exposure and HLA in healthy donors. PCR was performed using 60 Vbeta and 13 Jbeta primers. The repertoire was sequenced with immunoSEQ multiplex PCR; TCRdb's copy has only in-frame clones and lacks some. This sample's table reports 77,000 or so clones. There were likely unrecorded immune exposures, though donors were nominally healthy when sampled. Germline V CDR1 and CDR2: LNHNV, YYDKDF (reference sequence). The CDR3 loop spans 15 amino acids. Trimming shortened V by 0 bases and J by 3 bases, and 11 bases separated the two germline ends.

Sequenced input: PBMCs. The receptor comes from a man younger than 40 in good health and CMV-seronegative. This rearrangement joins TRBV15 to TRBJ1-1; D might be TRBD1 (5 bases). The CDR3 sequence: CATSREGREDTEAFF. DNA for the CDR3: TGTGCCACCAGCAGAGAGGGCAGGGAAGACACTGAAGCTTTCTTT. Drawing the rest from reference TRBV15 and TRBJ1-1, the complete variable domain is DAMVIQNPRYQVTQFGKPVTLSCSQTLNHNVMYWYQQKSSQAPKLLFHYYDKDFNNEADTPDNFQSRRPNTSFCFLDIRSPGLGDTAMYLCATSREGREDTEAFFGQGTRLTVV.